The 4 T cell receptor beta chains reported below all come from one sample, sequenced in a study of T cell responses to AZD1222 COVID-19 vaccine. Generated by immunoSEQ multiplex PCR, the TCRdb table keeps only in-frame clones and is missing some. The sample holds fewer than 120,000 clones; about 94% are singletons and the top ten take about 3%. The specimen comprised peripheral blood, sampled 28 days after the second AZD1222 dose. The receptor source for this set is an adult who received the AZD1222 COVID-19 vaccine.

V gene TRBV5-1 combines with J gene TRBJ2-7, with D unresolved. Germline V gene data show CDR1 as SGHRS and CDR2 as YFSETQ. CDR3 length: 15 residues. The ends were cut back, 3 bases at V and 8 bases at J, with 21 bases in the middle. CDR3 residues: CASSSSGSEAFQQYF. The CDR3 region has the DNA TGCGCCAGCAGCTCGAGTGGATCCGAGGCATTTCAGCAGTACTTC.

The chain joins TRBV10-1 to TRBJ1-1; 9 positions agree with TRBD1. The germline V gene has CDR1 WNHNN and CDR2 SYGVQD (reference sequence). Germline trimming cut 6 bases from V and 5 bases from J; bases unmatched to any gene: 10. This CDR3 has 15 residues. The CDR3, as DNA: TGCGCCAGCAGGAGGGACAGGGCCTCGGGGACTGAAGCTTTCTTT. Encoded protein: CASRRDRASGTEAFF.

This chain uses TRBV6-5 with TRBJ2-7, with D unclear. The CDR3 runs to 15 residues. Trimming left V 0 bases short and J 2 bases short, with 11 bases between. Germline V gene lookup returns CDR1 MNHEY and CDR2 SVGAGI. The CDR3 spells CASSYSSASPYEQYF. CDR3 coding DNA: TGTGCCAGCAGTTACTCATCCGCCAGCCCCTACGAGCAGTACTTC.

This chain connects TRBV27 to TRBJ1-1, with TRBD1 as a possible D gene (6 bases). The CDR3 extends over 17 amino acids. V was cut by 5 bases and J by 3 bases, with 22 bases left in between. Looked up from germline, CDR1 is MNHEY and CDR2 is SMNVEV (reference sequence). Here the CDR3 reads CASSPVNRDIKDTEAFF. The CDR3 coding sequence is TGTGCCAGCAGTCCCGTCAACAGGGATATAAAGGACACTGAAGCTTTCTTT.